The rows below give T cell receptor beta chains drawn from one sample of a study of neurological immune-mediated disorders. TCRdb reprocessed the 5' RACE reads with MiXCR, giving one entry per CDR3 protein. This table has tens of thousands of distinct CDR3 sequences, 5.2% appearing once. Sequencing was done on a sample of PBMCs. These receptor sequences come from a man aged 18-30 years with multiple sclerosis. CDR3s include the opening cysteine and the closing phenylalanine or tryptophan. The order of the fields is V gene, D gene, clone size, J gene, CDR3 protein, CDR3 DNA. A D gene is named only where the DNA matches it firmly. Where a row states a size, it is once, few, many or the class of an expanded clone; other rows omit it.

>TRBV5-1|.|.|TRBJ1-1
CASSLRGPPNTEAFF
TGCGCCAGCAGCTTAAGAGGACCACCAAACACTGAAGCTTTCTTT
>TRBV7-2|.|.|TRBJ1-5
CASSFGSGNQPQNF
.
>TRBV24-1|.|many|TRBJ1-2
CATSDLFGYTF
TGTGCCACCAGTGATCTTTTTGGCTACACCTTC
>TRBV6-6|TRBD1|few|TRBJ1-2
CASSLTGNYGYTF
TGTGCCAGCAGTCTGACAGGGAACTATGGCTACACCTTC
>TRBV27|.|many|TRBJ2-7
CASSSARSSYEQYF
TGTGCCAGCAGTTCGGCGCGGTCTTCCTACGAGCAGTACTTC
>TRBV20-1|TRBD1|many|TRBJ1-5
CSARRPSGRGLFNQPQHF
TGCAGTGCTCGACGACCCTCAGGCAGGGGGCTCTTTAATCAGCCCCAGCATTTT
>TRBV5-1|TRBD1|many|TRBJ1-6
CASSHSPGGDNSPLNF
TGCGCCAGCAGCCATAGCCCAGGGGGCGACAATTCACCCCTCAACTTT
>TRBV7-9|TRBD2|many|TRBJ2-3
CASSLEAAGGDLDTQYF
TGTGCCAGCAGCTTAGAGGCGGCGGGAGGTGATTTAGATACGCAGTATTTT
>TRBV7-2|.|many|TRBJ1-2
CASSPTRDSNYGYTF
TGTGCCAGCAGTCCGACCCGGGACTCTAACTATGGCTACACCTTC
>TRBV28|.|many|TRBJ2-7
CASSLVLAGEQYF
TGTGCCAGCAGTTTAGTCTTAGCAGGCGAGCAGTACTTC
>TRBV9|.|many|TRBJ2-1
CASSVSAAPSYNEQFF
TGTGCCAGCAGCGTAAGCGCAGCTCCATCCTACAATGAGCAGTTCTTC
>TRBV7-2|.|many|TRBJ2-7
CASSSQQGYEQYF
TGTGCCAGCAGCTCCCAACAGGGCTACGAGCAGTACTTC
>TRBV20-1|.|many|TRBJ2-7
CSASGGNEQYF
TGCAGTGCTAGTGGCGGTAACGAGCAGTACTTC
>TRBV20-1|TRBD2|many|TRBJ2-3
CSTSGGAGDTQYF
TGCAGCACTAGCGGGGGGGCGGGAGATACGCAGTATTTT
>TRBV20-1|.|many|TRBJ2-3
CSAKSATISTDTQYF
TGCAGTGCTAAGTCAGCCACTATAAGCACAGATACGCAGTATTTT
>TRBV20-1|.|many|TRBJ2-1
CSADSNTPNEQFF
TGCAGTGCCGACTCAAACACACCCAATGAGCAGTTCTTC
>TRBV7-9|TRBD1|many|TRBJ2-2
CASSPGTGDTGELFF
TGTGCCAGCAGCCCCGGGACAGGGGACACCGGGGAGCTGTTTTTT
>TRBV7-8|.|few|TRBJ2-7
CASSTVGKEQYF
TGTGCCAGCAGCACCGTGGGCAAAGAGCAGTACTTC
>TRBV10-3|.|many|TRBJ2-2
CATSLEGENTGELFF
TGTGCCACGTCGCTGGAGGGAGAGAACACCGGGGAGCTGTTTTTT
>TRBV5-1|TRBD2|many|TRBJ2-3
CASSTTSGSGSDTQYF
TGCGCCAGCAGCACGACTAGCGGGAGCGGTTCAGATACGCAGTATTTT
>TRBV6-2/TRBV6-3|TRBD2|.|TRBJ2-6
CASSPTSGRLRPNTGAKVLTF
TGTGCCAGCAGCCCGACTAGCGGGAGGTTACGGCCGAATACGGGGGCCAAAGTCCTGACTTTC